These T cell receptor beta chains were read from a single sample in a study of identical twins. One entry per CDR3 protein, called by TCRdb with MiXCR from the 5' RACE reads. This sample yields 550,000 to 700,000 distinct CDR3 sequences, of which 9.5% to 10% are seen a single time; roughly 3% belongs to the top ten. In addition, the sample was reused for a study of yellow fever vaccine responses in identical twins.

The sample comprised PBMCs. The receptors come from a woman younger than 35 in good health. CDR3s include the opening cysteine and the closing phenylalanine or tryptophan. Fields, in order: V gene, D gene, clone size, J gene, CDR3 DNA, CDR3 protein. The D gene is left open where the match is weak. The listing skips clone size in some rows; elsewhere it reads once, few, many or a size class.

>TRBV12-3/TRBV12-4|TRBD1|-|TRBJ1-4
TGTGCCAGCAGTATGGCACAGGGGGGCCTTAATGAAAAACTGTTTTTT
CASSMAQGGLNEKLFF
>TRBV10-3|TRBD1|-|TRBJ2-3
TGTGCCTTCGGACAGGGATACACAGATACGCAGTATTTT
CAFGQGYTDTQYF
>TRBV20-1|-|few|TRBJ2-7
TGCAGTGCCCCAAGGACAGACCAACCTACCTACGAGCAGTACTTC
CSAPRTDQPTYEQYF
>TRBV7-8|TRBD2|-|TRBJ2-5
TGTGCCAGCAGCTCACTAGCGGGAAGGGGTGTGGAGACCCAGTACTTC
CASSSLAGRGVETQYF
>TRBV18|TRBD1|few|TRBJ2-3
TGTGCCAGCTCACCACCAGGGACAGTCACAGATACGCAGTATTTT
CASSPPGTVTDTQYF
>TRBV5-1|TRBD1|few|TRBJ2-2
TGCGCCAGCAGCTTGGGACAGGGAACAGCCGGGGAGCTGTTTTTT
CASSLGQGTAGELFF
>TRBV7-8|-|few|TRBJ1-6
TGTGCCAGCAGCTTAGTTGGCAGTAGAACCCATTCACCCCTCCACTTT
CASSLVGSRTHSPLHF
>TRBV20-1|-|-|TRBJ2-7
TGCAGTGCTAGAGATTTCCTAGAAGCCTACGAGCAGTACTTC
CSARDFLEAYEQYF
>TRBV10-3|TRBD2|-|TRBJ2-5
TGTGCCATCAGTGATCGGACGGGAGGGGGAAAAGAGACCCAGTACTTC
CAISDRTGGGKETQYF
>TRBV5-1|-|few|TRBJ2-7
TGCGCCAGCACCCCGGAAACGGGGCCTAGCTACGAGCAGTACTTC
CASTPETGPSYEQYF
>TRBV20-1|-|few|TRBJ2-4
TGCAGTGCCCTAAGGACCCAGGCCAAAAACATTCAGTACTTC
CSALRTQAKNIQYF
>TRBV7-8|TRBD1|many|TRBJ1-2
TGTGCCAGCAGCGTTTACAGGGGGCAGGGCTACACCTTC
CASSVYRGQGYTF
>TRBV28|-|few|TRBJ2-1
TGTGCCAGCAGTTCCCAGGGTCCCTACAATGAGCAGTTCTTC
CASSSQGPYNEQFF
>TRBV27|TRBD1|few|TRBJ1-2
TGTGCCAGCAGTACGGACAGGGGGCGGCATGGCTACACCTTC
CASSTDRGRHGYTF
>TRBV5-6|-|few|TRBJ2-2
TGTGCCAGCAGCTTGACCGGGAGAGTCGCCGGGGAGCTGTTTTTT
CASSLTGRVAGELFF
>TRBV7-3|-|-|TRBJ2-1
TGTGCCAGCAGCCCCGGTAGCGTCCAGTCCTACAATGAGCAGTTCTTC
CASSPGSVQSYNEQFF
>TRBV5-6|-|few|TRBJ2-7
TGTGCCAGCAGCTTTTACGGGTCCTACGAGCAGTACTTC
CASSFYGSYEQYF
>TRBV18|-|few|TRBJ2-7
TGTGCCAGCTCACCACCAGTACTCGACGAGCAGTACTTC
CASSPPVLDEQYF
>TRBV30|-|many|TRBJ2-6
TGTGCCTGGAGCACAGGGACTGGGGCCAACGTCCTGACTTTC
CAWSTGTGANVLTF